One and the same sample provided the 26 T cell receptor beta chains below, sequenced in a study of T cell responses to AZD1222 COVID-19 vaccine (dated by TCRdb to the early 2020s). Library creation used the immunoSEQ multiplex PCR assay. Entries here come from immuneACCESS through TCRdb and include only in-frame sequences with V and J called. Some clones fail to appear in such tables; in the studies checked, an unresolved V gene covers under half of the shortfall, and the cause of the remainder is unknown. The sample includes fewer than 120,000 clones, with about 95% observed a single time. The ten largest clones capture about 3% of the sample. The time point label for this specimen denotes: about 28 days (+/-7) after the second vaccine dose. This material consisted of peripheral blood, taken 28 days after the second AZD1222 dose. Receptors originate from an adult who received the AZD1222 COVID-19 vaccine.

There are a few counts of this clone. The rearrangement links TRBV6-5 to TRBJ1-1; possible D gene TRBD1, 5 bases. The V end lost 5 bases, the J end lost 6 bases, and 10 bases lay between the germline ends. The CDR3 has 12 residues. The germline V gene has CDR1 MNHEY and CDR2 SVGAGI. CDR3 sequence (DNA): TGTGCCAGCAGTCAGGGTTTCGCTGAAGCTTTCTTT. It is translated as CASSQGFAEAFF.

This clone was detected a few times. The chain joins TRBV6-2 or TRBV6-3 to TRBJ1-5; D is unresolved. There are 18 residues in the CDR3. Germline loops: CDR1 MNHEY, CDR2 SVGEGT. The V end lost 1 base, the J end lost 1 base, and 17 bases lay between the germline ends. The CDR3 spells CASSYYRSFSGSNQPQHF. In nucleotides, the CDR3 is TGTGCCAGCAGTTACTATCGATCCTTTAGCGGGAGCAATCAGCCCCAGCATTTT.

V and J are TRBV29-1 and TRBJ1-6, with a weak D call TRBD1 (6 bases). The germline CDR1 and CDR2 sequences are SQVTM and ANQGSEA. Trimming shortened V by 1 base and J by 9 bases, and 25 bases separated the two germline ends. The CDR3 is made up of 18 amino acids. CDR3 loop: CSVEAFGVYRRGGSPLHF. The CDR3, as DNA: TGCAGCGTTGAAGCGTTTGGAGTATATCGCAGGGGAGGTTCACCCCTCCACTTT.

This sequence joins TRBV5-8 and TRBJ1-2; 7 bases align to TRBD1. The CDR3 is made up of 11 amino acids. Germline lookup yields CDR1 SGHTS and CDR2 YDEGEE. The CDR3 bases are TGTGCTGTTTGGGACAGTCATGGCTACACCTTC. Protein: CAVWDSHGYTF.

This clone was picked up one time. The rearrangement uses TRBV11-2 and TRBJ1-2, with 9 bases matching TRBD1. With V trimmed by 0 bases and J by 7 bases, 9 bases remained unmatched. The CDR3 has 16 amino acids. The germline V gene encodes CDR1 SGHAT and CDR2 FQNNGV. The CDR3 nucleotides read TGTGCCAGCAGCTTAGATTCTCGGGACAGGGTAGTTGGCTACACCTTC. Its protein product is CASSLDSRDRVVGYTF. The complete variable domain, with remaining parts taken from reference TRBV11-2 and TRBJ1-2, reads EAGVAQSPRYKIIEKRQSVAFWCNPISGHATLYWYQQILGQGPKLLIQFQNNGVVDDSQLPKDRFSAERLKGVDSTLKIQPAKLEDSAVYLCASSLDSRDRVVGYTFGSGTRLTVV.

This clone was seen only once. This chain links TRBV24-1 with TRBJ2-7; 9 positions agree with TRBD1. V dropped 3 bases and J dropped 8; count of bases not matched to a gene: 10. CDR1 is KGHDR, CDR2 SFDVKD, per germline. The CDR3 length is 15 residues. DNA of the CDR3: TGTGCCACCAGTGATCGCCCTTCACAGGGGGCTCAGCAGTACTTC. Translated: CATSDRPSQGAQQYF.

The chain is built from TRBV25-1 and TRBJ1-1; D not resolved. Germline CDR1 reads MGHDK; CDR2 reads SYGVNS. The CDR3 is 15 amino acids. V dropped 1 base and J dropped 1 base, with 10 bases sitting between them. CDR3 sequence reads: CASSEFTAGNTEAFF. The CDR3 region has the DNA TGTGCCAGCAGTGAATTCACGGCGGGGAACACTGAAGCTTTCTTT.

The chain recombines TRBV11-2 with TRBJ1-6; TRBD1 aligns across 8 bases. Germline CDR1 SGHAT, CDR2 FQNNGV. The CDR3 is made up of 16 amino acids. Trimming took 0 bases from V and 8 from J; bases not matched to a gene: 6. In DNA form, the CDR3 reads TGTGCCAGCAGCTTAGATTCGGGACAGGCCTATTCACCCCTCCACTTT. Its protein is CASSLDSGQAYSPLHF.

This chain uses TRBV7-8 with TRBJ1-2, with a weak D call TRBD1 (5 bases). Germline CDR1 SGHVS, CDR2 FQNEAQ. There are 17 residues in the CDR3. V dropped 0 bases and J dropped 2 bases, with 16 bases sitting between them. CDR3 amino acids: CASSLARDPRQNYGYTF. The DNA for the CDR3 is TGTGCCAGCAGCTTAGCGCGGGACCCTAGGCAAAACTATGGCTACACCTTC.

As DNA, the CDR3 is TGTGCCAGCAGCTCCCAAACGGGGGTAACAGATACGCAGTATTTT. Amino acid sequence: CASSSQTGVTDTQYF. The V call is TRBV7-9, the J call TRBJ2-3; D is possibly TRBD2 (6 bases). Germline CDR1 SEHNR, CDR2 FQNEAQ (reference sequence). This CDR3 comprises 15 residues. V was shortened by 4 bases and J by 3 bases, with 14 bases between the two germline ends. The whole variable domain, filled in from reference TRBV7-9 and TRBJ2-3, reads DTGVSQNPRHKITKRGQNVTFRCDPISEHNRLYWYRQTLGQGPEFLTYFQNEAQLEKSRLLSDRFSAERPKGSFSTLEIQRTEQGDSAMYLCASSSQTGVTDTQYFGPGTRLTVL.

This clone was counted a few times. The chain recombines TRBV9 with TRBJ2-7; a possible D gene is TRBD1 (6 bases). Trimming removed 0 bases at V and 5 bases at J, with 12 bases between. CDR1 is SGDLS and CDR2 is YYNGEE in the germline V gene. This CDR3 spans 14 amino acids. CDR3 sequence (DNA): TGTGCCAGCAGCGTAGACTGGACAGTCCACGAGCAGTACTTC. Translating gives CASSVDWTVHEQYF.

The chain combines TRBV19 with TRBJ1-3; unclear D gene. The CDR3 runs to 13 residues. With 10 bases removed from V and 3 bases from J, the gap between germline ends came to 13 bases. Germline CDR1 LNHDA, CDR2 SQIVND (reference sequence). Here the CDR3 DNA reads TGTGCCACCCGAGACAACTATGGAAACACCATATATTTT. This sequence encodes CATRDNYGNTIYF.

The V and J genes are TRBV3-1 (or the pseudogene TRBV3-2) and TRBJ1-4; 9 positions agree with TRBD1. This CDR3 spans 16 amino acids. J was trimmed by 1 base and V by 5 bases; bases with no gene match: 5. Germline V gene data show CDR1 as LGHDT and CDR2 as YNNKEL (reference sequence). In DNA, the CDR3 is TGTGCCAGCAGCGACGACAGGGGGGGAACTAATGAAAAACTGTTTTTT. Amino acid sequence: CASSDDRGGTNEKLFF.

The rearrangement links TRBV3-1 (or the pseudogene TRBV3-2) to TRBJ2-3; 14 positions agree with TRBD2. Germline V gene lookup returns CDR1 LGHDT and CDR2 YNNKEL (reference sequence). The CDR3 runs to 19 residues. V trimming: 0 bases; J trimming: 0 bases; junction bases outside the gene matches: 5. In DNA, the CDR3 is TGTGCCAGCAGCCAAGATCAGACTAGCGGGGGGGCTAGCACAGATACGCAGTATTTT. This sequence encodes CASSQDQTSGGASTDTQYF.

The chain carries TRBV7-9 and TRBJ2-7, with D possibly called TRBD1 or TRBD2 (5 bases each). The CDR3 runs to 15 residues. CDR1 is SEHNR and CDR2 is FQNEAQ in the germline V gene (reference sequence). Trimming took off 3 bases at V and 2 bases at J, with 14 bases between the two ends. Written as DNA, the CDR3 is TGTGCCAGCAGCTTCGGCAGGGAGACAACCTACGAGCAGTACTTC. Protein product: CASSFGRETTYEQYF.

The CDR3 DNA reads as TGTGCCAGCAGCCAAGCAGGTATCCTTCCTCCCTACACTGAAGCTTTCTTT. Its translation: CASSQAGILPPYTEAFF. The rearrangement uses TRBV3-1 (or the pseudogene TRBV3-2) and TRBJ1-1; D is ambiguous. This CDR3 spans 17 amino acids. The V end was cut by 1 base, the J end by 3 bases, with 18 bases between. The V gene's germline CDR1 is LGHDT and CDR2 YNNKEL (reference sequence).

The rearrangement links TRBV3-1 (or the pseudogene TRBV3-2) to TRBJ2-7; no clear D. The ends were cut back, 4 bases at V and 0 bases at J, with 10 bases in the middle. CDR3 length: 14 residues. The germline CDR1 and CDR2 sequences are LGHDT and YNNKEL (reference sequence). The DNA of the CDR3 is TGTGCCAGCAGCCTTTATAAGGTCTCCTACGAGCAGTACTTC. Amino acids: CASSLYKVSYEQYF.

The chain links TRBV5-5 to TRBJ2-5; D is possibly TRBD1 or TRBD2 (5 bases each). Trimming cost V 3 bases and J 2 bases, with 17 bases left between them. Germline V gene data show CDR1 as SGHKS and CDR2 as YYEKEE (reference sequence). This CDR3 is built from 16 residues. CDR3 nucleotides: TGTGCCAGCAGCTCCCCCTGGGGGAGATCACAAGAGACCCAGTACTTC. Translating gives CASSSPWGRSQETQYF.

The rearrangement joins TRBV4-1 to TRBJ1-2; the D is unclear. Looked up from germline, CDR1 is MGHRA and CDR2 is YSYEKL. V gave up 5 bases and J gave up 8 bases, with 9 bases separating them. The CDR3 has 11 amino acids. The CDR3 region has the DNA TGCGCCAGCAGCGGCAGTCTCGGCTACACCTTC. This translates into CASSGSLGYTF.

This chain connects TRBV2 to TRBJ1-1; tentatively, D is TRBD1 (5 bases). CDR3 length: 13 residues. Trimming shortened V by 6 bases and J by 10 bases, and 18 bases separated the two germline ends. CDR1 is SNHLY, CDR2 FYNNEI, per germline. DNA of the CDR3: TGTGCCAGCAGGATCTCTTGGGGGGGGATAGCTTTCTTT. Translated: CASRISWGGIAFF.

The chain combines TRBV27 with TRBJ1-2; 10 bases map to TRBD1. The CDR3 extends over 14 amino acids. V gave up 5 bases and J gave up 4 bases; unmatched junction bases: 4. Germline V gene sequence: CDR1 MNHEY, CDR2 SMNVEV (reference sequence). CDR3 protein: CASSPGTGVYGYTF. The CDR3 coding sequence is TGTGCCAGCAGTCCGGGGACAGGGGTCTATGGCTACACCTTC.

The chain joins TRBV6-5 to TRBJ2-7; 7 positions agree with TRBD2. The CDR3 extends over 14 amino acids. Per germline, CDR1 MNHEY and CDR2 SVGAGI. With V trimmed by 6 bases and J by 1 base, 6 bases remained unmatched. The CDR3, as DNA: TGTGCCAGCAGGAAAGCGGGGAGTTCCTACGAGCAGTACTTC. Translating gives CASRKAGSSYEQYF.

This clone occurred once. This chain links TRBV9 with TRBJ2-7; 10 bases align to TRBD1. The V gene's germline CDR1 is SGDLS and CDR2 YYNGEE. The CDR3 length is 16 residues. With V trimmed by 4 bases and J by 2 bases, 9 bases remained unmatched. This CDR3 is CASSPGDRGIPYEQYF. As DNA, the CDR3 is TGTGCCAGCAGCCCAGGGGACAGGGGTATACCCTACGAGCAGTACTTC.

This chain uses TRBV19 with TRBJ1-1, with D hard to call. Germline loops: CDR1 LNHDA, CDR2 SQIVND (reference sequence). The V end lost 3 bases, the J end lost 1 base, and 9 bases lay between the germline ends. The CDR3 is 14 residues long. The CDR3 region is CASSIRTRNTEAFF. The DNA of the CDR3 is TGTGCCAGTAGTATCCGCACCAGGAACACTGAAGCTTTCTTT.

This clone was seen a handful of times. V and J are TRBV4-2 and TRBJ2-3; weak D call: TRBD1 (5 bases). The CDR3 extends over 14 amino acids. Germline assignment: CDR1 LGHNA and CDR2 YNFKEQ. Trimming stripped 3 bases from V and 8 bases from J, with 15 bases between. CDR3 amino acids: CASSQDNLVGTQYF. The CDR3 DNA follows: TGTGCCAGCAGCCAGGACAATCTTGTAGGTACGCAGTATTTT.

The V call is TRBV11-2, the J call TRBJ2-7; TRBD1 matches 7 bases. The CDR3 loop spans 16 amino acids. V lost 3 bases, J lost 0 bases, and 8 bases stayed unmatched. Germline values: CDR1 SGHAT, CDR2 FQNNGV. The CDR3 loop is CASSFRQGLDSYEQYF. The CDR3 nucleotides are TGTGCCAGCAGCTTCCGACAGGGTCTGGACTCCTACGAGCAGTACTTC.